The 23 T cell receptor beta chains below come from one sample, sequenced in a study of identical twins. TCRdb fed the 5' RACE reads into MiXCR, producing one record per CDR3 protein. The table includes around 1.7 million distinct CDR3 sequences, 25% to 35% detected once. Sequenced input: cord blood. These receptors all come from a newborn girl in good health.

This clonotype was seen a few times. As DNA, the CDR3 is TGTGCCAGCAGCCAAGAACTGAGGGATGTGCAGTTCTTC. Translated, it gives CASSQELRDVQFF. The genes are TRBV4-2 and TRBJ2-1, with a weak D call TRBD2 (5 bases). Germline V gene sequence: CDR1 LGHNA, CDR2 YNFKEQ. The CDR3 spans 13 residues. V lost 0 bases to trimming and J lost 12 bases, with 12 bases between them.

In its sample, this clonotype was seen a few times. The J gene is TRBJ2-3, the V gene TRBV12-3 or TRBV12-4, with 14 bases identical to TRBD2. This CDR3 region has 17 residues. The ends lost 1 base at V and 5 bases at J; junction bases unmatched: 5. The CDR3 sequence is CASSLVGTSGGIDTQYF. DNA of the CDR3: TGTGCCAGCAGTTTAGTGGGGACTAGCGGGGGAATAGATACGCAGTATTTT.

This clonotype was counted a few times. The chain carries TRBV6-1 and TRBJ1-4; unclear D gene. Trimming removed 4 bases from V and 3 bases from J, with 6 bases in between. Germline-derived CDR1 and CDR2 are MNHNS and SASEGT. This CDR3 is 13 amino acids long. CDR3 loop: CASSGAPNEKLFF. The CDR3 DNA sequence: TGTGCCAGCAGTGGGGCCCCTAATGAAAAACTGTTTTTT.

The rearrangement uses TRBV10-1 and TRBJ2-3; a possible D gene is TRBD2 (6 bases). Looked up from germline, CDR1 is WNHNN and CDR2 is SYGVQD (reference sequence). The CDR3 is 14 amino acids. Trimming took off 0 bases at V and 6 bases at J, with 10 bases between the two ends. CDR3 sequence reads: CASSESTGGDTQYF. Here the CDR3 DNA reads TGCGCCAGCAGTGAGTCGACTGGGGGGGATACGCAGTATTTT.

The genes are TRBV21-1 and TRBJ1-1; TRBD1, the table's D call, lacks a check against the DNA. TRBV21-1 is noted as a pseudogene. The length of the CDR3 is 15 residues. In nucleotides, the CDR3 is TGTGCCAGCAGCAAAGGAACAGGGGAGGACACTGAAGCTTTCTTT. It yields the protein CASSKGTGEDTEAFF.

This clonotype was detected only a few times. This chain uses TRBV7-2 with TRBJ2-1, with D possibly matching TRBD1 (6 bases). V was shortened by 3 bases and J by 3 bases, with 12 bases between the two germline ends. This CDR3 is built from 15 residues. Germline CDR1 is SGHTA and CDR2 is FQGNSA. CDR3 sequence (DNA): TGTGCCAGCAGCTTTGTCGGGACAAACTACAATGAGCAGTTCTTC. This encodes CASSFVGTNYNEQFF.

CDR3 amino acids: CSALGAEAFF. The CDR3 bases are TGCAGTGCCTTAGGGGCTGAAGCTTTCTTT. The V gene is TRBV29-1, the J gene TRBJ1-1; maybe TRBD1 (5 bases). The CDR3 is made up of 10 amino acids. The germline CDR1 and CDR2 sequences are SQVTM and ANQGSEA. Looking up the rest from reference TRBV29-1 and TRBJ1-1 gives the full variable domain: SAVISQKPSRDICQRGTSLTIQCQVDSQVTMMFWYRQQPGQSLTLIATANQGSEATYESGFVIDKFPISRPNLTFSTLTVSNMSPEDSSIYLCSALGAEAFFGQGTRLTVV.

The rearrangement uses TRBV14 and TRBJ1-2; TRBD1 matches 7 bases. Germline trimming cut 4 bases from V and 3 bases from J; bases unmatched to any gene: 5. Germline loops: CDR1 SGHDN, CDR2 FVKESK. The CDR3 extends over 14 amino acids. CDR3 amino acids: CASSRRTGYYGYTF. The CDR3, as DNA: TGTGCCAGCAGCCGGAGGACAGGTTACTATGGCTACACCTTC.

The rearrangement uses TRBV28 and TRBJ2-7, with 8 bases matching TRBD1. With 10 bases clipped from V and 3 bases from J, the junction kept 11 bases outside the gene matches. The germline CDR1 and CDR2 sequences are MDHEN and SYDVKM. CDR3 length: 14 residues. The CDR3 DNA reads TGTGCCATCAAACCCTCAGGACAGGGCTACGAGCAGTACTTC. Residues: CAIKPSGQGYEQYF.

V gene TRBV20-1 combines with J gene TRBJ2-5; 7 bases match TRBD1. CDR1 is DFQATT and CDR2 is SNEGSKA in the germline V gene (reference sequence). J was trimmed by 6 bases and V by 6 bases; bases with no gene match: 16. The CDR3 sequence is 15 residues long. CDR3 bases: TGCAGTGCCCACCAAGACAGGGATACACTGAAGACCCAGTACTTC. It codes for CSAHQDRDTLKTQYF.

About this clonotype: This could be a read error, since a much larger clone is one nucleotide away. The chain couples TRBV27 to TRBJ2-5; TRBD2 matches 7 bases. Looked up from germline, CDR1 is MNHEY and CDR2 is SMNVEV (reference sequence). This CDR3 is 15 amino acids long. V was clipped by 3 bases and J by 2 bases; unmatched bases: 6. CDR3 in amino acids: CASSFATSRQETQYF. In nucleotides, the CDR3 is TGTGCCAGCAGTTTCGCGACTAGCAGGCAAGAGACCCAGTACTTC.

This chain joins TRBV7-8 and TRBJ2-1, with TRBD2 identical over 8 bases. Trimming cost V 6 bases and J 5 bases; bases outside gene matches: 12. The germline V gene has CDR1 SGHVS and CDR2 FQNEAQ. The CDR3 runs to 16 residues. The DNA for the CDR3 is TGTGCCAGCAGTTCCGAGGGAAGCGGGGGAGACAATGAGCAGTTCTTC. This gives the protein CASSSEGSGGDNEQFF.

The J gene is TRBJ2-3, the V gene TRBV3-1, with 7 bases identical to TRBD2. The CDR3 spans 16 residues. V lost 4 bases to trimming and J lost 5 bases; unmatched junction nucleotides: 12. From germline, CDR1 is LGHDT and CDR2 YNNKEL (reference sequence). The CDR3 DNA follows: TGTGCCAGCAGCCTAAGTGGGGGGGGAATGAGAGATACGCAGTATTTT. Translated, it gives CASSLSGGGMRDTQYF.

This clonotype came up a few times. V usage is TRBV5-1 and J usage is TRBJ2-3; TRBD1 might be the D (5 bases). This CDR3 has 15 residues. Germline CDR1 reads SGHRS; CDR2 reads YFSETQ. The V and J ends lost 4 bases and 6 bases respectively, with 18 bases between them. The chain's CDR3 is CASSGGPGPSDTQYF. CDR3 nucleotide sequence: TGCGCCAGCAGCGGCGGACCAGGGCCTTCGGATACGCAGTATTTT.

This clonotype was recorded a few times. An end of the junction differs from the germline gene, which may be a read error. The V gene is TRBV4-1, the J gene TRBJ2-7; 10 positions match TRBD2. This CDR3 comprises 18 residues. In germline, CDR1 is MGHRA, CDR2 YSYEKL. The CDR3 nucleotides are TGCGCCAGCAGCCAAGTAGATCTGGGACTAGCGACCTCCTACGAGCGGTACTTC. Translation: CASSQVDLGLATSYERYF.

This rearrangement joins TRBV12-3 or TRBV12-4 to TRBJ2-5; 8 nucleotides line up with TRBD1. V lost 3 bases to trimming and J lost 11 bases; unmatched junction nucleotides: 14. The CDR3 extends over 15 amino acids. The CDR3 DNA reads TGTGCCAGCAGTTTTCGGACAGGGTACTACAATGAGCAGTACTTC. It translates to CASSFRTGYYNEQYF.

The table lists this clonotype with many counts. The J gene is TRBJ1-5, the V gene TRBV20-1, with 11 bases that match TRBD1. Losses at the gene ends were 5 bases for V and 1 base for J; bases not matched to a gene: 1. The CDR3 is made up of 14 amino acids. Germline V gene data show CDR1 as DFQATT and CDR2 as SNEGSKA (reference sequence). Here the CDR3 reads CSAGQGASNQPQHF. CDR3 sequence (DNA): TGCAGTGCTGGACAGGGGGCAAGCAATCAGCCCCAGCATTTT.

The rearrangement links TRBV27 to TRBJ2-7; 7 bases are shared with TRBD1. V was clipped by 4 bases and J by 2 bases; unmatched bases: 8. CDR3 length: 15 residues. Germline V gene sequence: CDR1 MNHEY, CDR2 SMNVEV (reference sequence). This CDR3 reads CASSSRTGFTYEQYF. CDR3 coding DNA: TGTGCCAGCAGTTCCAGGACAGGTTTTACCTACGAGCAGTACTTC.

This clonotype was observed a few times. The chain carries TRBV6-6 and TRBJ2-7, with TRBD2 identical over 8 bases. Germline-derived CDR1 and CDR2 are MNHNY and SVGAGI (reference sequence). This CDR3 is 15 amino acids long. With V trimmed by 4 bases and J by 3 bases, 8 bases remained unmatched. The CDR3 DNA reads TGTGCCAGCAGTTTAACTAACGGGGGGGACTACGAGCAGTACTTC. This encodes CASSLTNGGDYEQYF.

The chain is built from TRBV20-1 and TRBJ1-5; D uncertain. V lost 0 bases, J lost 0 bases, and 15 bases lay in between. There are 17 residues in the CDR3. Germline-derived CDR1 and CDR2 are DFQATT and SNEGSKA (reference sequence). CDR3 DNA: TGCAGTGCTAGAGAAGCTGGCAGGCCCTCTAGCAATCAGCCCCAGCATTTT. As protein: CSAREAGRPSSNQPQHF.

This clonotype was detected a few times. The V and J genes are TRBV20-1 and TRBJ2-7; D uncertain. Trimming removed 4 bases at V and 6 bases at J, with 13 bases between. CDR3 size: 12 residues. Germline CDR1 reads DFQATT; CDR2 reads SNEGSKA (reference sequence). This chain's CDR3 is CSATPLVSEQYF. CDR3 DNA sequence: TGCAGTGCTACACCGTTGGTATCCGAGCAGTACTTC.

This chain links TRBV11-2 with TRBJ2-1, with 8 positions matching TRBD2. CDR1 and CDR2 from the germline V gene are SGHAT and FQNNGV. The CDR3 is 17 amino acids. The ends lost 1 base at V and 2 bases at J; junction bases unmatched: 7. CDR3 sequence reads: CASSLGRGGRTYNEQFF. CDR3 nucleotides: TGTGCCAGCAGCTTAGGTCGGGGCGGGAGGACCTACAATGAGCAGTTCTTC.

J is TRBJ2-7 and V is TRBV5-4; TRBD1 might be the D (7 bases). CDR3 size: 16 residues. The V end was cut by 2 bases, the J end by 3 bases, with 18 bases between. Germline values: CDR1 SGHNT, CDR2 YYREEE (reference sequence). Here the CDR3 reads CASSFGGQNGIYEQYF. DNA of the CDR3: TGTGCCAGCAGCTTCGGGGGACAGAATGGGATCTACGAGCAGTACTTC.